The 9 T cell receptor beta chains below were found in one sample sequenced in a study of T cells after yellow fever vaccination. A single record per CDR3 protein comes from TCRdb applying MiXCR to the 5' RACE reads. The table lists a few hundred thousand distinct CDR3 sequences, about a sixth of them singletons. The sample in question was PBMCs, obtained about 5 days after the first yellow fever vaccination. The receptors were sampled from a man younger than 35 who received the YFV17D yellow fever vaccine.

V usage is TRBV9 and J usage is TRBJ1-3; maybe TRBD1 (6 bases). The CDR3 contains 19 residues. The V end lost 0 bases, the J end lost 4 bases, and 23 bases lay between the germline ends. Germline V gene sequence: CDR1 SGDLS, CDR2 YYNGEE. The CDR3 nucleotides read TGTGCCAGCAGCGTAGTCGAGACCCCGGGACACCTCCGAGGAAACACCATATATTTT. Protein product: CASSVVETPGHLRGNTIYF.

The gene calls are TRBV5-1 and TRBJ2-5; possibly TRBD1 or TRBD2 for D (5 bases each). Germline V gives CDR1 SGHRS, CDR2 YFSETQ. V lost 1 base and J 5 bases, leaving 15 bases between the germline ends. The CDR3 has 15 amino acids. CDR3 protein: CASSLPGSMGETQYF. CDR3 in DNA: TGCGCCAGCAGCTTGCCAGGGAGTATGGGGGAGACCCAGTACTTC.

This chain uses TRBV12-3 or TRBV12-4 with TRBJ2-7, with no clear D. Deletions cut 5 bases from V and 2 bases from J, with 13 bases between. The CDR3 sequence is 14 residues long. The CDR3 sequence: CASSRPEVPYEQYV. CDR3 nucleotides: TGTGCCAGCAGTCGACCTGAAGTTCCCTACGAGCAGTACGTC.

This sequence joins TRBV4-1 and TRBJ1-5, with a tentative D call TRBD1 (5 bases). The CDR3 covers 16 residues. The ends were cut back, 4 bases at V and 6 bases at J, with 19 bases in the middle. Germline-derived CDR1 and CDR2 are MGHRA and YSYEKL. In nucleotides, the CDR3 is TGCGCCAGCAGCCCTGGGGCAGCTAAAGGACCTCAGCCCCAGCATTTT. This translates into CASSPGAAKGPQPQHF.

This clonotype was observed a few times. As DNA, the CDR3 is TGTGCCACCAGTCCCGCTCGGACAGGGAAAGATACGCAGTATTTT. It encodes CATSPARTGKDTQYF. V is TRBV24-1 and J is TRBJ2-3; 8 nucleotides agree with TRBD1. The CDR3 spans 15 residues. Germline V gives CDR1 KGHDR, CDR2 SFDVKD. The junction had 9 bases not matched to a gene; V was cut back by 6 bases and J by 5 bases.

The chain links TRBV29-1 to TRBJ1-4; a possible D gene is TRBD1 (5 bases). CDR3 length: 14 residues. Germline CDR1 is SQVTM and CDR2 is ANQGSEA. V was trimmed by 7 bases and J by 4 bases, leaving 16 bases between them. The chain's CDR3 is CSARSGRLNEKLFF. In DNA, the CDR3 is TGCAGCGCGAGGTCGGGACGGCTTAATGAAAAACTGTTTTTT.

The chain has TRBV28 and TRBJ2-5, with TRBD2 matching over 7 bases. Germline V CDR1 and CDR2: MDHEN, SYDVKM. J lost 0 bases, V lost 5 bases, and 3 bases had no gene match. CDR3 size: 14 residues. The CDR3: CASSPLADQETQYF. CDR3 DNA sequence: TGTGCCAGCAGTCCTCTAGCGGACCAAGAGACCCAGTACTTC.

This chain connects TRBV4-3 to TRBJ2-3; D gene unclear. Germline V gene data show CDR1 as LGHNA and CDR2 as YSLEER. V was shortened by 0 bases and J by 11 bases, with 12 bases between the two germline ends. The CDR3 has 13 amino acids. The CDR3 spells CASSQDLWFGQYF. CDR3 DNA sequence: TGCGCCAGCAGCCAAGATCTCTGGTTTGGGCAGTATTTT.

The V and J genes are TRBV15 and TRBJ1-1; a weak D match, TRBD1 (5 bases). Germline V gene lookup returns CDR1 LNHNV and CDR2 YYDKDF (reference sequence). V shed 1 base and J shed 3 bases, with 21 bases lying between them. CDR3 length: 18 amino acids. The CDR3 loop is CATSRGDLGGSGDTEAFF. The CDR3 nucleotides read TGTGCCACCAGCAGAGGGGACTTGGGAGGTAGTGGGGACACTGAAGCTTTCTTT.